The next 32 T cell receptor beta chains were all read from a single sample in a study of post-analysis software for immune sequencing data. Findings of the study overall: In patients, TRBV5-6, TRBV5-1 and TRBV20-1 belonged to four or five TRBV segments found more frequently than in controls.

Each TCR beta cDNA library carried unique molecular identifiers. TCRdb itself ran the PCR reads through MiXCR, one entry per CDR3 protein. The table records about 760,000 distinct CDR3 sequences, about 32% of them present only once. No antigen has been identified for these receptors. What was sequenced was blood. The receptor set was obtained from a girl between 5 and 17 years old with multiple sclerosis.

Points on this clonotype: A much larger clone is a single base away; this may be a read error. The chain is built from TRBV20-1 and TRBJ1-2, with D unresolved. Per germline, CDR1 DFQATT and CDR2 SNEGSKA (reference sequence). The CDR3 runs to 10 residues. The germline V and J ends were trimmed by 2 bases and 6 bases, with 4 bases remaining between them. The CDR3 region is CSARIDGYTF. DNA for the CDR3: TGCAGTGCTAGAATTGATGGCTACACCTTC.

The rearrangement uses TRBV27 and TRBJ1-5, with 8 bases identical to TRBD1. The V gene end was trimmed by 3 bases and the J gene end by 4 bases; junction bases not matched to a gene: 5. The CDR3 spans 15 residues. Germline-derived CDR1 and CDR2 are MNHEY and SMNVEV (reference sequence). CDR3 DNA sequence: TGTGCCAGCAGTTTTTTGGGACAGGCGAATCAGCCCCAGCATTTT. It specifies CASSFLGQANQPQHF.

This clonotype showed up many times. The chain combines TRBV7-2 with TRBJ2-1, with unresolved D. CDR1 and CDR2 from the germline V gene are SGHTA and FQGNSA. The CDR3 has 12 amino acids. The germline V and J ends were trimmed by 3 bases and 4 bases, with 4 bases remaining between them. The CDR3 nucleotides read TGTGCCAGCAGCTTGTATTACAATGAGCAGTTCTTC. Amino acid sequence: CASSLYYNEQFF. The full variable domain, with the rest looked up from reference TRBV7-2 and TRBJ2-1, is GAGVSQSPSNKVTEKGKDVELRCDPISGHTALYWYRQSLGQGLEFLIYFQGNSAPDKSGLPSDRFSAERTGGSVSTLTIQRTQQEDSAVYLCASSLYYNEQFFGPGTRLTVL.

As concerns this clonotype: Relative to the germline gene, one junction end is altered; a read error may explain this. This chain connects TRBV29-1 to TRBJ2-2; D remains unclear. The germline V gene has CDR1 SQVTM and CDR2 ANQGSEA. The CDR3 runs to 14 residues. CDR3 DNA: TGCAACGTTGATATAAGTAAGAACACCGGGGAGCTGTTTTTT. Its protein product is CNVDISKNTGELFF.

The chain joins TRBV10-3 to TRBJ1-2, with D hard to call. V lost 7 bases and J 2 bases, leaving 14 bases between the germline ends. CDR3 length: 14 amino acids. From germline, CDR1 is ENHRY and CDR2 SYGVKD. The CDR3 here is CAIKSRVFNYGYTF. CDR3 coding DNA: TGTGCCATCAAATCGCGGGTTTTCAACTATGGCTACACCTTC.

The chain uses TRBV24-1 and TRBJ2-2; 11 bases map to TRBD2. The CDR3 covers 17 residues. Germline V gene data show CDR1 as KGHDR and CDR2 as SFDVKD. Germline trimming cut 7 bases from V and 0 bases from J; bases unmatched to any gene: 6. The CDR3 sequence: CATSSSGRQTNTGELFF. The CDR3 DNA follows: TGTGCCACCAGCTCTAGCGGGAGGCAGACGAACACCGGGGAGCTGTTTTTT.

The chain is built from TRBV27 and TRBJ2-5; 7 positions agree with TRBD2. With 3 bases clipped from V and 5 bases from J, the junction kept 15 bases outside the gene matches. This CDR3 region has 17 residues. The germline V gene encodes CDR1 MNHEY and CDR2 SMNVEV (reference sequence). Here the CDR3 DNA reads TGTGCCAGCAGTTTTCTGGCGGGAGTTGGGGTCTGGGAGACCCAGTACTTC. Protein: CASSFLAGVGVWETQYF.

The chain uses TRBV29-1 and TRBJ2-1, with D possibly being TRBD2 (6 bases). CDR3 length: 15 residues. CDR1 SQVTM and CDR2 ANQGSEA come from the germline V gene. The CDR3 reads CNALTTSSFYNEQFF. The CDR3 DNA reads as TGCAACGCGCTAACGACTAGTTCCTTCTACAATGAGCAGTTCTTC.

This clonotype was recorded a few times. The rearrangement joins TRBV7-2 to TRBJ2-7; D is undetermined. Germline V gives CDR1 SGHTA, CDR2 FQGNSA. The CDR3 is 15 residues long. V lost 1 base to trimming and J lost 0 bases, with 10 bases between them. DNA of the CDR3: TGTGCCAGCAGCTTAGAAGAGAGGAGCTCCTACGAGCAGTACTTC. Protein product: CASSLEERSSYEQYF.

This clonotype has only a few counts. The rearrangement joins TRBV7-9 to TRBJ2-7, with 8 bases that match TRBD2. Unmatched junction bases numbered 13, after V lost 5 bases and J lost 4 bases. There are 16 residues in the CDR3. Looked up from germline, CDR1 is SEHNR and CDR2 is FQNEAQ (reference sequence). The CDR3 is CASSPPYGSGEYEQYF. In DNA, the CDR3 is TGTGCCAGCAGCCCCCCCTATGGTAGCGGGGAATACGAGCAGTACTTC.

The rearrangement links TRBV20-1 to TRBJ2-3, with D perhaps matching TRBD1 (5 bases). Trimming left V 4 bases short and J 0 bases short, with 11 bases between. Germline V lookup: CDR1 DFQATT, CDR2 SNEGSKA (reference sequence). There are 14 residues in the CDR3. CDR3 amino acids: CSAKMTVSTDTQYF. For the CDR3, the DNA is TGCAGTGCTAAAATGACAGTTAGCACAGATACGCAGTATTTT.

This chain uses TRBV12-3 or TRBV12-4 with TRBJ1-5; a possible D gene is TRBD1 (6 bases). The V end lost 8 bases, the J end lost 7 bases, and 21 bases lay between the germline ends. The CDR3 runs to 15 residues. The CDR3 spells CASRPREGDVQPQHF. Here the CDR3 DNA reads TGTGCCAGCCGCCCCCGAGAGGGGGACGTACAGCCCCAGCATTTT.

The chain joins TRBV6-5 to TRBJ1-2; D unclear. The germline gives CDR1 MNHEY, CDR2 SVGAGI. The CDR3 consists of 13 residues. The V and J ends lost 6 bases and 8 bases respectively, with 16 bases between them. The CDR3 sequence is CASRAQGVGGYTF. The DNA of the CDR3 is TGTGCCAGCAGGGCGCAAGGAGTCGGAGGCTACACCTTC.

Only a few counts were recorded for this clonotype. CDR3 amino acids: CASSKTSGRSTGELFF. The CDR3 nucleotides read TGCGCCAGCAGCAAGACTAGCGGGAGGAGCACCGGGGAGCTGTTTTTT. V gene TRBV5-1 combines with J gene TRBJ2-2; 13 bases line up with TRBD2. CDR3 length equals 16 residues. Germline V gene lookup returns CDR1 SGHRS and CDR2 YFSETQ. V was pared by 4 bases and J by 4 bases, with 4 bases of the junction left unmatched.

This rearrangement joins TRBV4-3 to TRBJ2-5, with TRBD1 as a possible D gene (6 bases). The J call is uncertain, as TRBJ2-7 better fits the DNA end. The CDR3 is 14 amino acids. Looked up from germline, CDR1 is LGHNA and CDR2 is YSLEER. DNA for the CDR3: TGCGCCAGCAGCCATGGGGATAACAGGGTCGAGCAGTACTTC. It translates to CASSHGDNRVEQYF.

The chain has TRBV12-3 or TRBV12-4 and TRBJ2-7; D gene unclear. V shed 2 bases and J shed 7 bases, with 15 bases lying between them. This CDR3 region has 14 residues. The CDR3 bases are TGTGCCAGCAGTTTACTACAGAGCGCAAATGAGCAGTACTTC. Translated, it gives CASSLLQSANEQYF.

This clonotype has only a few counts. This sequence joins TRBV12-3 or TRBV12-4 and TRBJ1-2; the D is unclear. The CDR3 spans 13 residues. Trimming cost V 5 bases and J 4 bases, with 11 bases left between them. Written as DNA, the CDR3 is TGTGCCAGCAGTATCACGGTGGGCTATGGCTACACCTTC. Its translation is CASSITVGYGYTF.

The chain employs TRBV12-3 or TRBV12-4 and TRBJ1-5; tentatively, D is TRBD1 (6 bases). The CDR3 covers 15 residues. V lost 6 bases to trimming and J lost 3 bases, with 15 bases between them. CDR3 region: CASRPTGASNQPQHF. CDR3 nucleotide sequence: TGTGCCAGCAGACCGACGGGGGCCTCCAATCAGCCCCAGCATTTT.

This chain joins TRBV5-1 and TRBJ2-1, with a tentative D call TRBD1 (5 bases). The V gene lost 2 bases and the J gene lost 3 bases, with 12 bases spanning the gap. The CDR3 sequence is 15 residues long. Germline loops: CDR1 SGHRS, CDR2 YFSETQ. The CDR3 loop is CASSFGAGNYNEQFF. As DNA, the CDR3 is TGCGCCAGCAGCTTTGGGGCAGGGAACTACAATGAGCAGTTCTTC.

In this sample, this clonotype turned up a few times. The chain employs TRBV5-1 and TRBJ2-5; D call uncertain. This CDR3 is 16 amino acids long. The germline CDR1 and CDR2 sequences are SGHRS and YFSETQ. Trimming cost V 0 bases and J 3 bases, with 15 bases left between them. In DNA form, the CDR3 reads TGCGCCAGCAGCTTGGGGGCGTTGTGGGGTGAAGAGACCCAGTACTTC. As protein: CASSLGALWGEETQYF.

The sample holds many counts of this clonotype. This rearrangement joins TRBV7-9 to TRBJ2-7, with TRBD1 identical over 11 bases. Per the germline V gene, CDR1 is SEHNR and CDR2 is FQNEAQ (reference sequence). After removal of 3 bases from V and 6 bases from J, the junction contained 10 bases not matched to a gene. This CDR3 has 16 amino acids. The CDR3 sequence is CASSFQSWTGGGEQYF. The CDR3, as DNA: TGTGCCAGCAGCTTCCAATCCTGGACAGGGGGCGGCGAGCAGTACTTC.

This chain uses TRBV5-1 with TRBJ1-2; D remains unclear. V lost 2 bases, J lost 8 bases, and 10 bases lay in between. The CDR3 is 12 residues long. CDR1 is SGHRS and CDR2 is YFSETQ in the germline V gene. As DNA, the CDR3 is TGCGCCAGCAGCTTTTGGACGGACGGCTACACCTTC. It yields the protein CASSFWTDGYTF.

V is TRBV7-9 and J is TRBJ2-3; weak D call: TRBD2 (5 bases). Germline V gene lookup returns CDR1 SEHNR and CDR2 FQNEAQ (reference sequence). The CDR3 length is 15 residues. Trimming took 3 bases from V and 2 from J, leaving 12 bases between them. This chain's CDR3 is CASSLPEASTDTQYF. CDR3 nucleotide sequence: TGTGCCAGCAGCTTGCCGGAGGCCTCCACAGATACGCAGTATTTT.

The chain combines TRBV12-3 or TRBV12-4 with TRBJ2-5; D is possibly TRBD2 (6 bases). This CDR3 has 13 amino acids. V dropped 4 bases and J dropped 7 bases, with 13 bases sitting between them. The CDR3 DNA follows: TGTGCCAGCAGTTATCCGGGGGTCGGGACCCAGTACTTC. Amino acid sequence: CASSYPGVGTQYF.

This clonotype was observed a few times. The chain joins TRBV2 to TRBJ1-2; D unclear. The CDR3 is made up of 12 amino acids. Deletions cut 7 bases from V and 8 bases from J, with 14 bases between. CDR1 SNHLY and CDR2 FYNNEI come from the germline V gene. DNA of the CDR3: TGTGCCAGCATATGGACCCCGCAGGGCTACACCTTC. It translates to CASIWTPQGYTF.

This clonotype occurred a few times. V is TRBV7-9 and J is TRBJ1-2; D unresolved. Looked up from germline, CDR1 is SEHNR and CDR2 is FQNEAQ (reference sequence). The length of the CDR3 is 12 residues. The germline V and J ends were trimmed by 5 bases and 8 bases, with 12 bases remaining between them. DNA of the CDR3: TGTGCCAGCAGCGAAATCACGGGGGGCTACACCTTC. Amino acid sequence: CASSEITGGYTF.

The V and J genes are TRBV25-1 and TRBJ1-2, with 7 bases identical to TRBD1. J gave up 5 bases and V 7 bases, and 13 bases lay outside the gene matches. The CDR3 length is 15 residues. CDR1 is MGHDK and CDR2 is SYGVNS in the germline V gene. CDR3 protein: CASNGGPGTDYGYTF. The DNA of the CDR3 is TGTGCCAGCAACGGGGGGCCCGGGACAGATTATGGCTACACCTTC.

The J gene is TRBJ1-2, the V gene TRBV3-1, with 7 nucleotides matching TRBD1. The CDR3 runs 13 residues. The J segment lost 7 bases and the V segment lost 4 bases, leaving 6 bases of the junction unmatched. The germline CDR1 and CDR2 sequences are LGHDT and YNNKEL (reference sequence). This chain's CDR3 is CASSPQGLGGYTF. The CDR3 nucleotides are TGTGCCAGCAGCCCACAGGGGCTGGGTGGCTACACCTTC. Variable domain in full (rest from reference TRBV3-1 and TRBJ1-2): DTAVSQTPKYLVTQMGNDKSIKCEQNLGHDTMYWYKQDSKKFLKIMFSYNNKELIINETVPNRFSPKSPDKAHLNLHINSLELGDSAVYFCASSPQGLGGYTFGSGTRLTVV.

This chain uses TRBV7-2 with TRBJ2-3; D gene unclear. The V end was cut by 0 bases, the J end by 5 bases, with 3 bases between. Germline loops: CDR1 SGHTA, CDR2 FQGNSA. The CDR3 is made up of 12 amino acids. CDR3 protein: CASSLAQDTQYF. CDR3 in DNA: TGTGCCAGCAGCTTAGCCCAAGATACGCAGTATTTT.

In this sample, this clonotype turned up many times. This chain uses TRBV15 with TRBJ2-6; the D is unclear. The CDR3 has 15 residues. Trimming took 3 bases from V and 1 from J, leaving 7 bases between them. Germline CDR1 and CDR2: LNHNV and YYDKDF (reference sequence). The CDR3 bases are TGTGCCACCAGCAGTCAGACTTCTGGGGCCAACGTCCTGACTTTC. Translated: CATSSQTSGANVLTF.

The chain employs TRBV11-2 and TRBJ2-3; TRBD2 matches 10 bases. CDR3 length equals 15 residues. CDR1 and CDR2 (germline): SGHAT, FQNNGV. The V and J ends lost 5 bases and 4 bases, in that order; junction bases with no gene match: 6. CDR3 DNA sequence: TGTGCCAGCAGCGCTAGCGGGAGTCGGGCAGATACGCAGTATTTT. Its translation: CASSASGSRADTQYF.

This rearrangement joins TRBV6-5 to TRBJ2-5; weak D call: TRBD1 (6 bases). Germline CDR1 is MNHEY and CDR2 is SVGAGI. Trimming took 3 bases from V and 2 from J, leaving 13 bases between them. The CDR3 is 15 residues long. CDR3 amino acids: CASSYGAGTQETQYF. The DNA for the CDR3 is TGTGCCAGCAGTTATGGGGCAGGGACACAAGAGACCCAGTACTTC.